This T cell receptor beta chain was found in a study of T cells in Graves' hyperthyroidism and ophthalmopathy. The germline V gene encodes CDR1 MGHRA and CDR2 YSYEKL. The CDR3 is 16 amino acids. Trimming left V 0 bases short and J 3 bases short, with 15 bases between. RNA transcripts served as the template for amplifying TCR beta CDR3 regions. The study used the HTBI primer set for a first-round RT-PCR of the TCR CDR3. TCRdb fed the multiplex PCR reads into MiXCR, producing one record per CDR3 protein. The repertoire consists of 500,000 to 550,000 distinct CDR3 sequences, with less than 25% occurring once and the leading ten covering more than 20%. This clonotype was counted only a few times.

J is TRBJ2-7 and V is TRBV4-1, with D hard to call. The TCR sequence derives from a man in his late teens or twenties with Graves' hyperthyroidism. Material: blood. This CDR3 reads CASSQESETRNYEQYF. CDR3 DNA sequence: TGCGCCAGCAGCCAAGAGTCCGAGACAAGGAACTACGAGCAGTACTTC.